These 26 T cell receptor beta chains share one sample of origin, sequenced in a study of T cell responses to AZD1222 COVID-19 vaccine. The assay was immunoSEQ multiplex PCR, and TCRdb's table has in-frame clones only and misses some. The sample shows about 180,000 clones, around 88% of them seen only once. The sequencing here drew on peripheral blood, taken on day 0 of AZD1222 vaccination. The receptors originated from an adult in good health.

This chain connects TRBV10-3 to TRBJ1-2; TRBD1 might be the D (5 bases). CDR3 length: 13 residues. CDR1 is ENHRY and CDR2 is SYGVKD in the germline V gene. The ends were cut back, 6 bases at V and 3 bases at J, with 11 bases in the middle. Here the CDR3 DNA reads TGTGCCATCAGGGCGGACATTGACTATGGCTACACCTTC. This translates into CAIRADIDYGYTF.

This clone was recorded a few times. V usage is TRBV7-6 and J usage is TRBJ2-7; TRBD1 matches at 10 bases. CDR3 size: 15 residues. Germline-derived CDR1 and CDR2 are SGHVS and FNYEAQ. After removal of 1 base from V and 5 bases from J, the junction contained 5 bases not matched to a gene. This CDR3 reads CASSLEGTGAHEQYF. CDR3 DNA: TGTGCCAGCAGCTTAGAAGGGACAGGGGCCCACGAGCAGTACTTC.

This chain joins TRBV10-3 and TRBJ2-5; D may be TRBD2 (5 bases). The V end lost 7 bases, the J end lost 0 bases, and 9 bases lay between the germline ends. Germline CDR1 is ENHRY and CDR2 is SYGVKD. This CDR3 is built from 13 residues. This chain's CDR3 is CAINPGNQETQYF. CDR3 bases: TGTGCCATCAATCCCGGGAACCAAGAGACCCAGTACTTC.

The V and J genes are TRBV4-3 and TRBJ2-7; D is perhaps TRBD2 (5 bases). The CDR3 has 15 residues. Germline CDR1 LGHNA, CDR2 YSLEER. Trimming stripped 2 bases from V and 3 bases from J, with 14 bases between. The CDR3 DNA is TGCGCCAGCAGCCAAACAAGTGGGAGAGACTACGAGCAGTACTTC. This codes for CASSQTSGRDYEQYF.

The V call is TRBV25-1, the J call TRBJ2-5; weak D call: TRBD1 (5 bases). Trimming took off 2 bases at V and 2 bases at J, with 9 bases between the two ends. CDR1 and CDR2 (germline): MGHDK, SYGVNS. The CDR3 is 14 amino acids. The CDR3 DNA reads as TGTGCCAGCAGTGAAAGCAGGGTGCAAGAGACCCAGTACTTC. The encoded protein is CASSESRVQETQYF.

V and J are TRBV9 and TRBJ2-1, with 14 bases matching TRBD2. Germline assignment: CDR1 SGDLS and CDR2 YYNGEE. V shed 0 bases, J shed 10 bases, and the junction held 6 bases outside the gene matches. The CDR3 covers 16 residues. The CDR3 DNA reads as TGTGCCAGCAGCGTAGGGACTAGCGGGGGGCCGGGGGAGCAGTTCTTC. It translates to CASSVGTSGGPGEQFF.

The J gene is TRBJ2-7, the V gene TRBV5-4, with 12 bases aligning to TRBD2. This CDR3 comprises 16 residues. The V gene end was trimmed by 5 bases and the J gene end by 9 bases; junction bases not matched to a gene: 15. Germline loops: CDR1 SGHNT, CDR2 YYREEE (reference sequence). CDR3 nucleotides: TGTGCCAGCAGAAACCTAGCGGGGGGGTCCTACGTCGGGCAGTACTTC. Translation gives CASRNLAGGSYVGQYF.

This chain joins TRBV5-1 and TRBJ2-2, with D hard to call. The germline V gene has CDR1 SGHRS and CDR2 YFSETQ. There are 15 residues in the CDR3. With 4 bases removed from V and 1 base from J, the gap between germline ends came to 11 bases. The CDR3 nucleotides read TGCGCCAGCAGCCCGGTAGGAGAGAACACCGGGGAGCTGTTTTTT. Translating gives CASSPVGENTGELFF.

The chain has TRBV18 and TRBJ1-5; 8 nucleotides match TRBD1. The germline gives CDR1 KGHSH, CDR2 LQKENI. Trimming at V came to 2 bases and at J to 7 bases, leaving 10 bases not matched to a gene. The CDR3 loop spans 16 amino acids. CDR3 residues: CASSPGFGQGGQPQHF. CDR3 in DNA: TGTGCCAGCTCACCAGGGTTTGGACAGGGCGGGCAGCCCCAGCATTTT.

There are a few counts of this clone. This chain uses TRBV19 with TRBJ2-2; D is ambiguous. The V and J ends lost 1 base and 2 bases respectively, with 11 bases between them. The CDR3 extends over 16 amino acids. The germline gives CDR1 LNHDA, CDR2 SQIVND (reference sequence). CDR3: CASSIVGFLNTGELFF. As DNA, the CDR3 is TGTGCCAGTAGTATAGTGGGGTTTTTAAACACCGGGGAGCTGTTTTTT.

The CDR3 DNA sequence: TGCAGCGTTGTAGCCCAGGGGCGTGAAAAACTGTTTTTT. Its translation: CSVVAQGREKLFF. The chain carries TRBV29-1 and TRBJ1-4; possible D gene TRBD1, 6 bases. Germline CDR1 SQVTM, CDR2 ANQGSEA. The CDR3 has 13 residues. V dropped 4 bases and J dropped 7 bases, with 13 bases sitting between them. The full variable domain, completed using reference TRBV29-1 and TRBJ1-4, is SAVISQKPSRDICQRGTSLTIQCQVDSQVTMMFWYRQQPGQSLTLIATANQGSEATYESGFVIDKFPISRPNLTFSTLTVSNMSPEDSSIYLCSVVAQGREKLFFGSGTQLSVL.

J is TRBJ2-3 and V is TRBV4-2; TRBD1 agrees at 7 bases. The CDR3 is 17 amino acids. Germline assignment: CDR1 LGHNA and CDR2 YNFKEQ. Germline trimming cut 2 bases from V and 3 bases from J; bases unmatched to any gene: 11. Here the CDR3 reads CASSQIGSGTDTDTQYF. The CDR3 region has the DNA TGTGCCAGCAGCCAAATAGGATCCGGGACAGATACAGATACGCAGTATTTT.

This rearrangement joins TRBV5-1 to TRBJ2-7; unclear D gene. The ends were cut back, 6 bases at V and 1 base at J, with 11 bases in the middle. CDR3 size: 13 residues. From germline, CDR1 is SGHRS and CDR2 YFSETQ. In DNA, the CDR3 is TGCGCCAGCACCAATGACATTTCCTACGAGCAGTACTTC. Encoded protein: CASTNDISYEQYF.

The chain combines TRBV3-1 (or the pseudogene TRBV3-2) with TRBJ2-1, with 7 bases identical to TRBD2. This CDR3 has 18 residues. CDR1 and CDR2 from the germline V gene are LGHDT and YNNKEL (reference sequence). Germline trimming cut 5 bases from V and 6 bases from J; bases unmatched to any gene: 19. CDR3 sequence: CASSFQRAQRDGGNEQFF. The CDR3 region has the DNA TGTGCCAGCAGCTTTCAAAGGGCCCAGCGGGATGGGGGCAATGAGCAGTTCTTC.

This chain uses TRBV6-2 or TRBV6-3 with TRBJ1-2, with D unresolved. Germline values: CDR1 MNHEY, CDR2 SVGEGT. The CDR3 runs 13 residues. Trimming left V 0 bases short and J 4 bases short, with 6 bases between. CDR3 sequence: CASSYSKAYGYTF. The CDR3 DNA reads TGTGCCAGCAGTTACTCTAAGGCCTATGGCTACACCTTC.

The chain couples TRBV28 to TRBJ1-6; D may be TRBD1 (6 bases). Germline V gives CDR1 MDHEN, CDR2 SYDVKM. The ends were cut back, 5 bases at V and 7 bases at J, with 12 bases in the middle. The CDR3 has 14 residues. The CDR3, as DNA: TGTGCCAGCAGTCCCTCAGGGGTAAATTCACCCCTCCACTTT. Amino acids: CASSPSGVNSPLHF. Variable domain in full (rest from reference TRBV28 and TRBJ1-6): DVKVTQSSRYLVKRTGEKVFLECVQDMDHENMFWYRQDPGLGLRLIYFSYDVKMKEKGDIPEGYSVSREKKERFSLILESASTNQTSMYLCASSPSGVNSPLHFGNGTRLTVT.

As concerns this clone: One end of the junction does not line up with germline, which may come from a read error. The rearrangement joins TRBV9 to TRBJ1-5; 12 bases line up with TRBD1. The CDR3 consists of 16 residues. Germline V gives CDR1 SGDLS, CDR2 YYNGEE. In DNA, the CDR3 is TGTGCCAGCAGCGTAGGAGGGACAGGGGGCAACCAGCCCCAGCATTTT. Residues: CASSVGGTGGNQPQHF.

This clone was detected a few times. V is TRBV5-5 and J is TRBJ1-2, with 10 bases lining up with TRBD1. This CDR3 has 14 residues. The germline gives CDR1 SGHKS, CDR2 YYEKEE (reference sequence). V was clipped by 5 bases and J by 7 bases; unmatched bases: 8. The CDR3 DNA is TGTGCCAGCAGTTTATCCGGGACAGGGGCTGGCTACACCTTC. It encodes CASSLSGTGAGYTF.

In DNA form, the CDR3 reads TGTGCCAGCAGCCCCTCCCACGGGGGCAACTATGGCTACACCTTC. Translation: CASSPSHGGNYGYTF. The rearrangement links TRBV16 to TRBJ1-2, with D perhaps matching TRBD1 (6 bases). V was cut by 4 bases and J by 2 bases, with 14 bases left in between. This CDR3 is 15 amino acids long. Per germline, CDR1 KGHSY and CDR2 FQNENV.

This chain connects TRBV6-5 to TRBJ2-7; 7 positions match TRBD1. Per the germline V gene, CDR1 is MNHEY and CDR2 is SVGAGI. V shed 4 bases, J shed 4 bases, and the junction held 7 bases outside the gene matches. The CDR3 is 14 residues long. The CDR3 is CASSSPVQGYEQYF. The DNA of the CDR3 is TGTGCCAGCAGTTCGCCAGTACAGGGGTACGAGCAGTACTTC.

The gene calls are TRBV30 and TRBJ1-2, with 7 bases fitting TRBD1. V dropped 8 bases and J dropped 2; count of bases not matched to a gene: 8. Germline V gene data show CDR1 as GTSNPN and CDR2 as SVGIG (reference sequence). The CDR3 runs to 13 residues. CDR3 sequence reads: CARETGSNYGYTF. DNA for the CDR3: TGTGCCAGAGAGACAGGGTCCAACTATGGCTACACCTTC.

The rearrangement uses TRBV4-2 and TRBJ1-2, with D perhaps TRBD1 (5 bases). There are 13 residues in the CDR3. The V and J ends lost 4 bases and 8 bases respectively, with 14 bases between them. The germline V gene encodes CDR1 LGHNA and CDR2 YNFKEQ. The CDR3: CASSPWRGEGYTF. CDR3 nucleotides: TGTGCCAGCAGCCCTTGGAGAGGGGAAGGCTACACCTTC.

The chain recombines TRBV6-2 or TRBV6-3 with TRBJ2-5; D gene ambiguous. Germline V gene lookup returns CDR1 MNHEY and CDR2 SVGEGT. The length of the CDR3 is 13 residues. Trimming pared 6 bases from V and 13 bases from J, leaving 21 bases between. In DNA form, the CDR3 reads TGTGCCAGCAGCCAGGAACTTTTACTCCCCCGGTACTTC. It is translated as CASSQELLLPRYF.

V usage is TRBV5-4 and J usage is TRBJ2-3, with 7 nucleotides matching TRBD2. The trim removed 5 bases at V and 4 bases at J, leaving 7 bases unmatched. This CDR3 has 14 amino acids. The germline gives CDR1 SGHNT, CDR2 YYREEE (reference sequence). In DNA form, the CDR3 reads TGTGCCAGCAGGATGAGGGAGGGCCCAGATACGCAGTATTTT. Its protein is CASRMREGPDTQYF.

The V call is TRBV15, the J call TRBJ1-5; TRBD1 might be the D (5 bases). Trimming shortened V by 4 bases and J by 4 bases, and 8 bases separated the two germline ends. From germline, CDR1 is LNHNV and CDR2 YYDKDF (reference sequence). This CDR3 spans 13 amino acids. Here the CDR3 reads CATSNGGNQPQHF. For the CDR3, the DNA is TGTGCCACCAGCAACGGGGGGAATCAGCCCCAGCATTTT. The full variable domain, in which reference TRBV15 and TRBJ1-5 provide the parts outside the CDR3, is DAMVIQNPRYQVTQFGKPVTLSCSQTLNHNVMYWYQQKSSQAPKLLFHYYDKDFNNEADTPDNFQSRRPNTSFCFLDIRSPGLGDTAMYLCATSNGGNQPQHFGDGTRLSIL.

A few counts support this clone. The same CDR3 is also encoded by other DNA sequences in this sample. V is TRBV6-6 and J is TRBJ2-1; D is unclear. The CDR3 sequence is 12 residues long. V was trimmed by 6 bases and J by 2 bases, leaving 5 bases between them. Looked up from germline, CDR1 is MNHNY and CDR2 is SVGAGI (reference sequence). CDR3 region: CASSRPYNEQFF. The DNA of the CDR3 is TGTGCCAGCAGCCGACCCTACAATGAGCAGTTCTTC.